The 11 T cell receptor beta chains in this list originate from one sample, sequenced in a study of T cell responses to AZD1222 COVID-19 vaccine. Repertoires were generated with immunoSEQ multiplex PCR, while TCRdb's copy carries only in-frame clones and drops some. The repertoire consists of about 180,000 clones, with around 88% occurring once and the leading ten covering approximately 7.7%. The source material was peripheral blood, sampled on day 0 of AZD1222 vaccination. These receptors were obtained from an adult in good health.

The sample holds a few counts of this clone. The chain joins TRBV12-5 to TRBJ2-1, with 10 bases that match TRBD2. Unmatched junction bases numbered 14, after V lost 1 base and J lost 5 bases. Germline CDR1 and CDR2: LGHNT and FRNRAP. This CDR3 is 19 amino acids long. CDR3: CASGLDPRTSGEYHNEQFF. The DNA for the CDR3 is TGTGCTAGTGGTTTGGACCCAAGGACTAGCGGAGAATACCACAATGAGCAGTTCTTC.

The rearrangement links TRBV6-5 to TRBJ2-7; D gene ambiguous. The germline V gene encodes CDR1 MNHEY and CDR2 SVGAGI. CDR3 length: 11 residues. Trimming cost V 3 bases and J 6 bases, with 6 bases left between them. This chain's CDR3 is CASSYQGEQYF. In nucleotides, the CDR3 is TGTGCCAGCAGTTATCAAGGCGAGCAGTACTTC.

A single count supports this clone. The chain combines TRBV9 with TRBJ2-7, with unresolved D. The CDR3 consists of 15 residues. The V and J ends lost 0 bases and 5 bases respectively, with 15 bases between them. Germline V gives CDR1 SGDLS, CDR2 YYNGEE. CDR3 sequence reads: CASSVGILPMDEQYF. The CDR3 nucleotides are TGTGCCAGCAGCGTAGGGATCCTGCCGATGGACGAGCAGTACTTC.

The chain joins TRBV6-5 to TRBJ1-2; D gene unclear. V was clipped by 2 bases and J by 0 bases, with 7 bases between them. The CDR3 is 14 residues long. CDR1 is MNHEY, CDR2 SVGAGI, per germline. CDR3 residues: CASSYEGPNYGYTF. CDR3 nucleotide sequence: TGTGCCAGCAGTTACGAGGGTCCTAACTATGGCTACACCTTC.

This rearrangement joins TRBV3-1 (or the pseudogene TRBV3-2) to TRBJ2-1; TRBD2 matches 9 bases. V was clipped by 4 bases and J by 0 bases; unmatched bases: 7. The CDR3 has 17 residues. Germline CDR1 LGHDT, CDR2 YNNKEL (reference sequence). The CDR3 DNA follows: TGTGCCAGCAGCCTTACCATAGCGGGGGACTCCTACAATGAGCAGTTCTTC. Protein sequence: CASSLTIAGDSYNEQFF.

The V gene is TRBV29-1, the J gene TRBJ2-2; 11 bases line up with TRBD2. The CDR3 is 15 amino acids. Germline CDR1 reads SQVTM; CDR2 reads ANQGSEA. Trimming removed 5 bases from V and 0 bases from J; junction bases left unmatched: 2. CDR3 nucleotides: TGCAGCGTTAAGACTAGCGGGGCGAACACCGGGGAGCTGTTTTTT. This translates into CSVKTSGANTGELFF.

This clone was seen a handful of times. The rearrangement joins TRBV30 to TRBJ1-5; 7 positions agree with TRBD1. The CDR3 consists of 14 residues. J lost 6 bases, V lost 2 bases, and 7 bases had no gene match. Per germline, CDR1 GTSNPN and CDR2 SVGIG (reference sequence). For the CDR3, the DNA is TGTGCCTGGAGTCCGACAGGGAACCGTCAGCCCCAGCATTTT. It encodes CAWSPTGNRQPQHF.

This clone has just one count. The chain combines TRBV5-4 with TRBJ1-1; D unresolved. The V gene lost 2 bases and the J gene lost 2 bases, with 7 bases spanning the gap. CDR1 and CDR2 (germline): SGHNT, YYREEE (reference sequence). The CDR3 has 13 residues. The CDR3 loop reads CASSFGINTEAFF. Here the CDR3 DNA reads TGTGCCAGCAGCTTCGGGATTAACACTGAAGCTTTCTTT.

The chain joins TRBV5-1 to TRBJ1-2, with TRBD1 as a possible D gene (5 bases). Germline V lookup: CDR1 SGHRS, CDR2 YFSETQ. This CDR3 region has 18 residues. With 2 bases removed from V and 0 bases from J, the gap between germline ends came to 20 bases. The CDR3 coding sequence is TGCGCCAGCAGCTTTGGGGGTGGTACGAGGGGAGCTAACTATGGCTACACCTTC. Amino acids: CASSFGGGTRGANYGYTF.

This clone was seen many times. The V and J genes are TRBV7-9 and TRBJ2-7; a weak D match, TRBD1 (8 bases). Deletions cut 8 bases from V and 3 bases from J, with 17 bases between. The length of the CDR3 is 14 residues. The germline gives CDR1 SEHNR, CDR2 FQNEAQ (reference sequence). The CDR3 DNA reads as TGTGCCAGCGCCAAACAGGGGGGGATCTACGAGCAGTACTTC. Protein product: CASAKQGGIYEQYF.

This clone came up once. The gene calls are TRBV28 and TRBJ2-7, with TRBD1 matching 7 bases. The CDR3 length is 14 residues. Germline loops: CDR1 MDHEN, CDR2 SYDVKM. V lost 6 bases and J lost 2; bases outside the gene matches: 7. The chain's CDR3 is CASRSSGQTYEQYF. The CDR3 DNA follows: TGTGCCAGCAGGTCGTCGGGACAGACCTACGAGCAGTACTTC.